The T cell receptor (beta chain) under discussion was sequenced for a study of blood T cell repertoires in COVID-19. Assay: immunoSEQ multiplex PCR; the TCRdb copy retains only in-frame clones and omits some. The data show roughly 200,000 clones, with 80% to 90% seen just once and approximately 11% held by the top ten. Germline V gene lookup returns CDR1 SGHVS and CDR2 FQNEAQ. CDR3 length equals 10 residues. Trimming cost V 8 bases and J 15 bases; bases outside gene matches: 4. This clonotype was sampled from a human donor with active or convalescent COVID-19. The donor label of this sample is uncertain. The specimen sequenced was peripheral blood. The chain uses TRBV7-8 and TRBJ2-1, with TRBD1 matching 10 bases. CDR3 DNA: TGTGCCAGCTCCGGGACAGGGGTGTTCTTC. This translates into CASSGTGVFF.